Below, 19 T cell receptor beta chains from the same sample are listed, as sequenced in a study of T cell changes during pregnancy in multiple sclerosis. Measured with immunoSEQ multiplex PCR; TCRdb has only the in-frame clones, and not every one. The repertoire includes about 100,000 clones, 80% to 95% of them detected once, and 0.99% sits in the top ten. The source material was peripheral blood, sampled after pregnancy. The origin of the receptors is a female donor with multiple sclerosis, enrolled in a pregnancy study.

The chain uses TRBV18 and TRBJ1-1, with D possibly matching TRBD1 (5 bases). The germline V and J ends were trimmed by 6 bases and 1 base, with 9 bases remaining between them. The CDR3 runs 13 residues. Germline V gives CDR1 KGHSH, CDR2 LQKENI. CDR3 nucleotide sequence: TGTGCCAGCTCCACCGGACAGAACACTGAAGCTTTCTTT. It is translated as CASSTGQNTEAFF.

The J gene is TRBJ1-2, the V gene TRBV4-1; the match to TRBD1 covers 9 bases. CDR3 length: 17 amino acids. With 7 bases clipped from V and 7 bases from J, the junction kept 19 bases outside the gene matches. The V gene's germline CDR1 is MGHRA and CDR2 YSYEKL. CDR3 amino acids: CASTTTTLTGGEGGYTF. The CDR3 nucleotides are TGCGCCAGCACCACCACGACCCTGACAGGGGGAGAGGGTGGCTACACCTTC.

V gene TRBV30 combines with J gene TRBJ1-2; TRBD1 agrees at 8 bases. Germline trimming cut 0 bases from V and 5 bases from J; bases unmatched to any gene: 5. Looked up from germline, CDR1 is GTSNPN and CDR2 is SVGIG (reference sequence). The CDR3 is made up of 14 amino acids. This chain's CDR3 is CAWSVRTGMYGYTF. The DNA of the CDR3 is TGTGCCTGGAGTGTCCGGACAGGGATGTATGGCTACACCTTC.

The V and J genes are TRBV7-8 and TRBJ2-7; 7 nucleotides match TRBD1. The CDR3 is 15 residues long. Germline V gene sequence: CDR1 SGHVS, CDR2 FQNEAQ. V dropped 5 bases and J dropped 2; count of bases not matched to a gene: 9. This chain's CDR3 is CASSPRVRGPYEQYF. DNA for the CDR3: TGTGCCAGCAGCCCAAGGGTGAGGGGGCCCTACGAGCAGTACTTC.

The chain carries TRBV7-2 and TRBJ1-1; TRBD1 might be the D (5 bases). Germline loops: CDR1 SGHTA, CDR2 FQGNSA. This CDR3 has 14 residues. The V gene lost 7 bases and the J gene lost 5 bases, with 17 bases spanning the gap. As DNA, the CDR3 is TGTGCCAGCACCAGAGGCGGGGCTGGGACTGAAGCTTTCTTT. Protein sequence: CASTRGGAGTEAFF.

This chain connects TRBV2 to TRBJ2-3; D is undetermined. The CDR3 is 12 residues long. V lost 6 bases and J lost 3, with 7 bases in between. The V gene's germline CDR1 is SNHLY and CDR2 FYNNEI. CDR3 loop: CASRRATDTQYF. CDR3 bases: TGTGCCAGCAGGCGAGCGACAGATACGCAGTATTTT.

The V gene is TRBV29-1, the J gene TRBJ2-2, with D unresolved. In germline, CDR1 is SQVTM, CDR2 ANQGSEA. Trimming took 6 bases from V and 3 from J, leaving 17 bases between them. This CDR3 spans 15 amino acids. CDR3 sequence (DNA): TGCAGCGTCCTCTTCGCGGAGCCTTACACCGGGGAGCTGTTTTTT. Translation: CSVLFAEPYTGELFF.

The chain links TRBV27 to TRBJ2-7; tentatively, D is TRBD2 (6 bases). The V gene lost 4 bases and the J gene lost 1 base, with 8 bases spanning the gap. CDR3 length: 13 residues. Germline CDR1 and CDR2: MNHEY and SMNVEV (reference sequence). The CDR3 bases are TGTGCCAGCAGTTGGGGGGTTTCCTACGAGCAGTACTTC. Translating gives CASSWGVSYEQYF.

The chain links TRBV29-1 to TRBJ1-4; 8 bases agree with TRBD1. The CDR3 loop spans 13 amino acids. Per the germline V gene, CDR1 is SQVTM and CDR2 is ANQGSEA. V dropped 6 bases and J dropped 4; count of bases not matched to a gene: 4. Here the CDR3 reads CSVQGAGNEKLFF. The DNA for the CDR3 is TGCAGCGTCCAGGGGGCCGGTAATGAAAAACTGTTTTTT.

V and J are TRBV13 and TRBJ1-2; perhaps TRBD1 as D (5 bases). CDR3 length: 17 residues. The germline V gene has CDR1 PRHDT and CDR2 FYEKMQ (reference sequence). Trimming removed 2 bases from V and 0 bases from J, with 16 bases in between. The DNA for the CDR3 is TGTGCCAGCAGCTTAAGGGGAACGGGCCAAGCTAACTATGGCTACACCTTC. Amino acid sequence: CASSLRGTGQANYGYTF.

This chain's CDR3 is CASSPRGQGATNEKLFF. The CDR3, as DNA: TGTGCCAGCAGCCCGCGGGGACAGGGAGCAACTAATGAAAAACTGTTTTTT. The chain carries TRBV7-6 and TRBJ1-4; 9 bases agree with TRBD1. The CDR3 totals 17 residues. Per the germline V gene, CDR1 is SGHVS and CDR2 is FNYEAQ. Trimming took 5 bases from V and 0 from J; bases not matched to a gene: 7.

The V call is TRBV7-9, the J call TRBJ2-7; 9 bases line up with TRBD2. CDR1 and CDR2 (germline): SEHNR, FQNEAQ (reference sequence). With 5 bases clipped from V and 3 bases from J, the junction kept 8 bases outside the gene matches. The CDR3 totals 15 residues. CDR3 protein: CASSQTSGPSYEQYF. The CDR3 nucleotides are TGTGCCAGCAGCCAAACTAGCGGGCCAAGCTACGAGCAGTACTTC. The full variable domain, completed using reference TRBV7-9 and TRBJ2-7, is DTGVSQNPRHKITKRGQNVTFRCDPISEHNRLYWYRQTLGQGPEFLTYFQNEAQLEKSRLLSDRFSAERPKGSFSTLEIQRTEQGDSAMYLCASSQTSGPSYEQYFGPGTRLTVT.

The chain couples TRBV28 to TRBJ2-7; 9 nucleotides line up with TRBD1. The ends lost 5 bases at V and 2 bases at J; junction bases unmatched: 1. The germline CDR1 and CDR2 sequences are MDHEN and SYDVKM. The CDR3 length is 13 residues. CDR3 nucleotide sequence: TGTGCCAGCAGTCGACAGGGGGCCTACGAGCAGTACTTC. Amino acids: CASSRQGAYEQYF. Supplemented by reference TRBV28 and TRBJ2-7, the full variable domain reads DVKVTQSSRYLVKRTGEKVFLECVQDMDHENMFWYRQDPGLGLRLIYFSYDVKMKEKGDIPEGYSVSREKKERFSLILESASTNQTSMYLCASSRQGAYEQYFGPGTRLTVT.

The chain is built from TRBV5-4 and TRBJ2-3, with a weak D call TRBD2 (6 bases). The CDR3 is 15 residues long. The germline V and J ends were trimmed by 5 bases and 2 bases, with 15 bases remaining between them. CDR1 SGHNT and CDR2 YYREEE come from the germline V gene (reference sequence). The CDR3 spells CASSFSGGATDTQYF. In DNA, the CDR3 is TGTGCCAGCAGTTTCTCCGGCGGGGCCACAGATACGCAGTATTTT. Full variable domain (missing parts from reference TRBV5-4 and TRBJ2-3): ETGVTQSPTHLIKTRGQQVTLRCSSQSGHNTVSWYQQALGQGPQFIFQYYREEENGRGNFPPRFSGLQFPNYSSELNVNALELDDSALYLCASSFSGGATDTQYFGPGTRLTVL.

The chain has TRBV10-3 and TRBJ2-5; 14 bases agree with TRBD2. Germline V lookup: CDR1 ENHRY, CDR2 SYGVKD. This CDR3 has 16 residues. V lost 5 bases, J lost 5 bases, and 7 bases stayed unmatched. The CDR3 sequence is CAISQGLAGDRETQYF. Here the CDR3 DNA reads TGTGCCATCAGTCAGGGACTAGCGGGAGATCGGGAGACCCAGTACTTC.

The chain has TRBV10-3 and TRBJ2-7; 11 nucleotides line up with TRBD1. V lost 3 bases, J lost 5 bases, and 15 bases stayed unmatched. The CDR3 contains 18 residues. Germline loops: CDR1 ENHRY, CDR2 SYGVKD. CDR3 region: CAISDTHPGTGGPDEQYF. DNA for the CDR3: TGTGCCATCAGTGATACACATCCCGGGACAGGGGGTCCCGACGAGCAGTACTTC.

This clone was observed a handful of times. In nucleotides, the CDR3 is TGTGCCAGTAGTATGGATGGACAGGCGCTGACCTACGAGCAGTACTTC. Residues: CASSMDGQALTYEQYF. The chain links TRBV19 to TRBJ2-7; TRBD1 matches at 7 bases. The germline gives CDR1 LNHDA, CDR2 SQIVND (reference sequence). This CDR3 is built from 16 residues. The trim removed 3 bases at V and 2 bases at J, leaving 10 bases unmatched.

The CDR3 sequence is CASTTRPQGRAGNQPQHF. CDR3 coding DNA: TGTGCCAGTACCACCCGACCACAGGGCAGGGCTGGGAATCAGCCCCAGCATTTT. The rearrangement links TRBV19 to TRBJ1-5; tentatively, D is TRBD1 (6 bases). V lost 7 bases, J lost 4 bases, and 26 bases lay in between. This CDR3 has 18 residues. Germline lookup yields CDR1 LNHDA and CDR2 SQIVND (reference sequence).

The chain is built from TRBV30 and TRBJ1-2; 8 positions match TRBD1. Losses at the gene ends were 2 bases for V and 7 bases for J; bases not matched to a gene: 6. Per the germline V gene, CDR1 is GTSNPN and CDR2 is SVGIG (reference sequence). The CDR3 length is 13 residues. In DNA, the CDR3 is TGTGCCTGGAGTTGGCAGGGGGCGGCTGGCTACACCTTC. It translates to CAWSWQGAAGYTF.